This is a list of T cell receptor beta chains from one sample in a study of metastatic and nonmetastatic thyroid tumors. TCRdb re-called the PCR reads through MiXCR. The table lists 22,000 or so clones, approximately 9.9% of them singletons. Sequenced: blood. These receptors all come from a female donor with papillary thyroid cancer or a benign thyroid nodule (not recorded which). Some clones in this sample may be carry-over from other donors' samples. Each CDR3 is given with its conserved first and last residue. A D gene is named only where the DNA matches it firmly. Some rows mark clone size as missing; the rest say once, few, many or name a class of expanded clone.

j_call: TRBJ2-5; v_call: TRBV2; clone_size: -; d_call: -; cdr3_aa: CASMVGLGETQYF; cdr3_nt: TGTGCCAGCATGGTCGGGCTTGGGGAGACCCAGTACTTC
j_call: TRBJ2-1; v_call: TRBV19; clone_size: many; d_call: -; cdr3_aa: CASSIDPGVGGQFF; cdr3_nt: TGTGCCAGTAGTATAGATCCCGGGGTGGGGGGGCAGTTCTTC
j_call: TRBJ2-3; v_call: TRBV5-6; clone_size: few; d_call: -; cdr3_aa: CASSQQGTQYF; cdr3_nt: TGTGCCAGCAGCCAACAAGGTACGCAGTATTTT
j_call: TRBJ2-2; v_call: TRBV12-3/TRBV12-4; clone_size: medium-sized; d_call: TRBD2; cdr3_aa: CASSLGGGTGELFF; cdr3_nt: TGTGCCAGCAGTTTGGGCGGGGGGACCGGGGAGCTGTTTTTT
j_call: TRBJ2-1; v_call: TRBV3-1; clone_size: many; d_call: -; cdr3_aa: CASSVYNEQFF; cdr3_nt: TGTGCCAGCAGCGTATACAATGAGCAGTTCTTC
j_call: TRBJ2-2; v_call: TRBV6-2/TRBV6-3; clone_size: medium-sized; d_call: -; cdr3_aa: CASSLAENTGELFF; cdr3_nt: TGTGCCAGCAGTTTAGCGGAGAACACCGGGGAGCTGTTTTTT
j_call: TRBJ2-1; v_call: TRBV11-2; clone_size: -; d_call: TRBD2; cdr3_aa: CASSLEWGPSGRANNDEQFF; cdr3_nt: TGTGCCAGCAGCTTAGAATGGGGGCCTAGCGGGAGGGCCAATAACGATGAGCAGTTCTTC
j_call: TRBJ2-3; v_call: TRBV28; clone_size: -; d_call: -; cdr3_aa: CASRPGASDFWGTDTQYF; cdr3_nt: TGTGCCAGCAGGCCAGGGGCTAGCGACTTCTGGGGCACAGATACGCAGTATTTT
j_call: TRBJ2-1; v_call: TRBV19; clone_size: few; d_call: TRBD1; cdr3_aa: CASSGTTGPGEQFF; cdr3_nt: TGTGCCAGTAGTGGAACGACAGGGCCCGGAGAGCAGTTCTTC
j_call: TRBJ1-2; v_call: TRBV12-3/TRBV12-4; clone_size: -; d_call: -; cdr3_aa: CASSHPTGSYGYTF; cdr3_nt: TGTGCCAGCAGTCACCCCACAGGATCCTATGGCTACACCTTC
j_call: TRBJ2-2; v_call: TRBV6-2/TRBV6-3; clone_size: many; d_call: TRBD2; cdr3_aa: CASSYTTSGTNTGELFF; cdr3_nt: TGTGCCAGCAGTTACACGACTAGCGGAACGAACACCGGGGAGCTGTTTTTT
j_call: TRBJ2-1; v_call: TRBV25-1; clone_size: few; d_call: TRBD2; cdr3_aa: CSSKREGVNNEQSF; cdr3_nt: TGTTCCAGCAAACGGGAGGGCGTGAACAATGAGCAGTCCTTC
j_call: TRBJ1-6; v_call: TRBV19; clone_size: many; d_call: -; cdr3_aa: CASSIDLGTESSYNSPLHF; cdr3_nt: TGTGCCAGTAGTATAGATCTTGGGACCGAGAGCTCCTATAATTCACCCCTCCACTTT
j_call: TRBJ1-2; v_call: TRBV12-3/TRBV12-4; clone_size: medium-sized; d_call: TRBD1; cdr3_aa: CASSLAGQGAYGYTF; cdr3_nt: TGTGCCAGCAGTTTGGCAGGACAGGGGGCGTACGGCTACACCTTC
j_call: TRBJ2-5; v_call: TRBV11-3; clone_size: many; d_call: TRBD2; cdr3_aa: CASSSGTTSGGQETQYF; cdr3_nt: TGTGCCAGCAGCTCCGGAACGACTAGCGGGGGACAAGAGACCCAGTACTTC
j_call: TRBJ2-1; v_call: TRBV6-2/TRBV6-3; clone_size: medium-sized; d_call: -; cdr3_aa: CASSYDGGWRSEQFF; cdr3_nt: TGTGCCAGCAGTTATGATGGGGGTTGGCGGAGTGAGCAGTTCTTC
j_call: TRBJ2-7; v_call: TRBV12-3/TRBV12-4; clone_size: medium-sized; d_call: TRBD1; cdr3_aa: CASSARDRGSYEQYF; cdr3_nt: TGTGCCAGCAGCGCCCGGGACAGGGGCTCCTACGAGCAGTACTTC
j_call: TRBJ2-7; v_call: TRBV20-1; clone_size: -; d_call: TRBD1; cdr3_aa: CSARSGTGAQEQYF; cdr3_nt: TGCAGTGCTAGATCGGGGACAGGGGCCCAGGAGCAGTACTTC
j_call: TRBJ2-1; v_call: TRBV7-9; clone_size: few; d_call: TRBD1; cdr3_aa: CASSTRTGTEQFF; cdr3_nt: TGTGCCAGCAGCACCCGGACAGGGACCGAGCAGTTCTTC
j_call: TRBJ2-6; v_call: TRBV7-3; clone_size: many; d_call: -; cdr3_aa: CASSAGLSAGANVLTF; cdr3_nt: TGTGCCAGCAGTGCAGGGCTTTCCGCTGGGGCCAACGTCCTGACTTTC
j_call: TRBJ2-1; v_call: TRBV11-1; clone_size: once; d_call: TRBD2; cdr3_aa: CGSSILPSGGYNDHFF; cdr3_nt: TGTGGCAGCAGCATACTGCCGAGCGGGGGGTACAATGATCATTTCTTC
j_call: TRBJ1-1; v_call: TRBV12-3/TRBV12-4; clone_size: few; d_call: -; cdr3_aa: CASSLTGFFTEAFF; cdr3_nt: TGTGCCAGCAGCTTAACAGGATTTTTCACTGAAGCTTTCTTT
j_call: TRBJ2-2; v_call: TRBV15; clone_size: -; d_call: -; cdr3_aa: CATSSGGIITVELFF; cdr3_nt: TGTGCCACCAGCAGTGGCGGGATAATTACCGTGGAGCTGTTTTTT
j_call: TRBJ2-3; v_call: TRBV15; clone_size: many; d_call: TRBD1; cdr3_aa: CATSRPGQGTDTQYF; cdr3_nt: TGTGCCACCAGCAGGCCGGGACAGGGGACAGATACGCAGTATTTT
j_call: TRBJ2-7; v_call: TRBV20-1; clone_size: many; d_call: -; cdr3_aa: CSAGTYTYEQYF; cdr3_nt: TGCAGTGCCGGGACATATACCTACGAGCAGTACTTC
j_call: TRBJ1-2; v_call: TRBV6-5; clone_size: many; d_call: TRBD1; cdr3_aa: CASSYLGTGGEEGYTF; cdr3_nt: TGTGCCAGCAGTTACTTAGGAACAGGGGGTGAGGAAGGCTACACCTTC
j_call: TRBJ2-3; v_call: TRBV20-1; clone_size: many; d_call: TRBD2; cdr3_aa: CSAFTSGTDTQYF; cdr3_nt: TGCAGTGCCTTCACTAGCGGGACAGATACGCAGTATTTT
j_call: TRBJ2-7; v_call: TRBV7-2; clone_size: once; d_call: -; cdr3_aa: CASSLRGSAYEQYF; cdr3_nt: TGTGCCAGCAGCTTAAGGGGGAGCGCCTACGAGCAGTACTTC
j_call: TRBJ1-1; v_call: TRBV2; clone_size: many; d_call: -; cdr3_aa: CASSFQTAPAEAFF; cdr3_nt: TGTGCCAGCAGTTTCCAGACCGCCCCTGCTGAAGCTTTCTTT
j_call: TRBJ1-5; v_call: TRBV19; clone_size: many; d_call: TRBD1; cdr3_aa: CASSPDRGGSGNQPQHF; cdr3_nt: TGTGCCAGTAGTCCCGACAGGGGGGGTAGTGGCAATCAGCCCCAGCATTTT
j_call: TRBJ1-5; v_call: TRBV20-1; clone_size: few; d_call: -; cdr3_aa: CSAQGTGNQPQHF; cdr3_nt: TGCAGTGCTCAGGGCACAGGCAATCAGCCCCAGCATTTT
j_call: TRBJ2-5; v_call: TRBV6-4; clone_size: few; d_call: -; cdr3_aa: CASRPATGLGWETQYF; cdr3_nt: TGTGCCAGCAGACCAGCGACAGGTCTTGGGTGGGAGACCCAGTACTTC
j_call: TRBJ2-4; v_call: TRBV20-1; clone_size: many; d_call: -; cdr3_aa: CSAPAQDNIQYF; cdr3_nt: TGCAGTGCTCCTGCGCAAGATAACATTCAGTACTTC
j_call: TRBJ2-7; v_call: TRBV28; clone_size: medium-sized; d_call: TRBD2; cdr3_aa: CASISWTSPDEQYF; cdr3_nt: TGTGCCAGCATCTCTTGGACTAGTCCTGACGAGCAGTACTTC
j_call: TRBJ2-7; v_call: TRBV28; clone_size: medium-sized; d_call: TRBD2; cdr3_aa: CASTSGSSYEQYF; cdr3_nt: TGTGCCAGCACTAGCGGGAGCTCCTACGAGCAGTACTTC
j_call: TRBJ2-5; v_call: TRBV12-3/TRBV12-4; clone_size: many; d_call: -; cdr3_aa: CASSFGGRQETQYF; cdr3_nt: TGTGCCAGCAGTTTTGGGGGGAGACAAGAGACCCAGTACTTC
j_call: TRBJ1-2; v_call: TRBV4-3; clone_size: medium-sized; d_call: -; cdr3_aa: CASSPKPSGFLVGYTF; cdr3_nt: TGCGCCAGCAGTCCAAAGCCTTCTGGGTTTTTGGTTGGCTACACCTTC
j_call: TRBJ2-7; v_call: TRBV6-1; clone_size: medium-sized; d_call: TRBD1; cdr3_aa: CASTATGHEQYF; cdr3_nt: TGTGCCAGCACCGCGACAGGGCACGAGCAGTACTTC
j_call: TRBJ2-1; v_call: TRBV12-5; clone_size: many; d_call: -; cdr3_aa: CASGLFDSREQFF; cdr3_nt: TGTGCTAGTGGTTTGTTCGACTCGCGGGAGCAGTTCTTC
j_call: TRBJ2-5; v_call: TRBV7-8; clone_size: once; d_call: TRBD2; cdr3_aa: CASSKTGLAVVETQYF; cdr3_nt: TGTGCCAGCAGCAAGACGGGACTAGCGGTAGTTGAGACCCAGTACTTC
j_call: TRBJ2-7; v_call: TRBV5-6; clone_size: few; d_call: TRBD2; cdr3_aa: CASSLDRAGSFYEQYF; cdr3_nt: TGTGCCAGCAGCTTGGATAGAGCGGGATCCTTCTACGAGCAGTACTTC
j_call: TRBJ2-5; v_call: TRBV7-9; clone_size: many; d_call: TRBD2; cdr3_aa: CASSLNAGGPETQYF; cdr3_nt: TGTGCCAGCAGCTTAAACGCGGGAGGGCCTGAGACCCAGTACTTC
j_call: TRBJ2-1; v_call: TRBV12-3/TRBV12-4; clone_size: few; d_call: -; cdr3_aa: CASSFRLTVNEQFF; cdr3_nt: TGTGCCAGCAGTTTCCGACTCACAGTGAATGAGCAGTTCTTC
j_call: TRBJ2-3; v_call: TRBV20-1; clone_size: many; d_call: -; cdr3_aa: CSAHGPRGDTQYF; cdr3_nt: TGCAGTGCTCATGGGCCCCGAGGAGATACGCAGTATTTT
j_call: TRBJ2-3; v_call: TRBV6-1; clone_size: medium-sized; d_call: -; cdr3_aa: CASSTTGLTTDTQYF; cdr3_nt: TGTGCCAGCAGTACAACGGGACTTACCACAGATACGCAGTATTTT
j_call: TRBJ2-7; v_call: TRBV3-1; clone_size: many; d_call: TRBD2; cdr3_aa: CASSQSRIAGSYEQYF; cdr3_nt: TGTGCCAGCAGCCAAAGTCGAATAGCGGGCTCCTACGAGCAGTACTTC
j_call: TRBJ1-2; v_call: TRBV6-1; clone_size: many; d_call: -; cdr3_aa: CASSRDGLNYGYTF; cdr3_nt: TGTGCCAGCAGCCGTGATGGTCTCAACTATGGCTACACCTTC
j_call: TRBJ2-3; v_call: TRBV29-1; clone_size: many; d_call: -; cdr3_aa: CSVQSTSTDTQYF; cdr3_nt: TGCAGCGTCCAATCAACTAGCACAGATACGCAGTATTTT
j_call: TRBJ2-1; v_call: TRBV7-9; clone_size: many; d_call: -; cdr3_aa: CASSVIADEQFF; cdr3_nt: TGTGCCAGCAGCGTGATAGCGGATGAGCAGTTCTTC
j_call: TRBJ2-2; v_call: TRBV20-1; clone_size: many; d_call: -; cdr3_aa: CSARVVRSNTGELFF; cdr3_nt: TGCAGTGCTAGAGTCGTCAGGTCGAACACCGGGGAGCTGTTTTTT
j_call: TRBJ2-3; v_call: TRBV7-6; clone_size: many; d_call: TRBD2; cdr3_aa: CASRPGTSGSTDTQYF; cdr3_nt: TGTGCCAGCAGACCTGGGACTAGCGGGAGCACAGATACGCAGTATTTT
j_call: TRBJ2-1; v_call: TRBV7-2; clone_size: many; d_call: TRBD2; cdr3_aa: CASSLSSGYEQFF; cdr3_nt: TGTGCCAGCAGCTTATCTAGCGGGTATGAGCAGTTCTTC
j_call: TRBJ2-1; v_call: TRBV24-1; clone_size: many; d_call: TRBD1; cdr3_aa: CATSAAGQVYNEQFF; cdr3_nt: TGTGCCACCAGTGCCGCGGGACAGGTATACAATGAGCAGTTCTTC
j_call: TRBJ1-5; v_call: TRBV11-2; clone_size: many; d_call: TRBD1; cdr3_aa: CASSKDRGRNQPQHF; cdr3_nt: TGTGCCAGCAGTAAAGACAGGGGAAGGAATCAGCCCCAGCATTTT